The following is a T cell receptor (beta chain) sequence with its context. Its antigen is not identified. The same CDR3 can be traced to other DNA sequences in this sample. The CDR3 totals 16 residues. CDR1 MNHEY and CDR2 SMNVEV come from the germline V gene (reference sequence). V shed 2 bases and J shed 0 bases, with 10 bases lying between them. Only in-frame clones appear in the TCRdb table, and some are missing; sequencing was by immunoSEQ multiplex PCR. The sample lists around 2,100,000 clones, about 95% seen once, with more than 0.95% in the top ten. Naive CD8 cells lacked CD45RO and underwent positive selection for CCR7, leaving out terminally differentiated effector memory CD45RA+ cells. The sample comes from a study of shared clonotypes between healthy human individuals. Findings and limits, study-wide: The sharing of 5% to 6.5% of naive CD4 clonotypes was seen across a few donors. Sampling involved blood alone; tissue repertoires likely differ.

The sequence came from a man between 18 and 35 years old in good health. The V gene is TRBV27, the J gene TRBJ2-2; D is undetermined. Input material: naive CD8+ T cells sorted from blood. CDR3 protein: CASSLMGGPNTGELFF. The CDR3 nucleotides read TGTGCCAGCAGTTTAATGGGCGGACCGAACACCGGGGAGCTGTTTTTT.